The 11 T cell receptor beta chains presented below share a single source sample, sequenced in a study of T cells in Graves' hyperthyroidism and ophthalmopathy (dated by TCRdb to the late 2010s). The library came from multiplex PCR. TCRdb lists the instrument as Illumina HiSeq 2000. The TCR beta CDR3 regions were amplified from the RNA transcripts. For the first round of RT-PCR on the TCR CDR3, the HTBI primer set was used together with the Qiagen OneStep RT-PCR kit. TCRdb passed the public sequencing reads through fastp at Q25 and MiXCR, retaining productive beta sequences. Every CDR3 protein is listed once, alongside the most common genes and DNA of its rows. The sample table records 640,000 or so distinct CDR3 sequences; roughly 14% of these occur just once. Of the sample, around 4.1% falls within the top ten clones. The sequenced sample was blood. The receptors were gathered from a woman aged 40 to 50 with Graves' ophthalmopathy.

In its sample, this clonotype was seen many times. The genes are TRBV28 and TRBJ2-5; 9 bases map to TRBD2. Germline CDR1 MDHEN, CDR2 SYDVKM. The CDR3 extends over 13 amino acids. V shed 8 bases, J shed 4 bases, and the junction held 5 bases outside the gene matches. The CDR3 region is CASASGNRETQYF. The DNA for the CDR3 is TGTGCCAGCGCTAGCGGGAATAGAGAGACCCAGTACTTC.

This clonotype was seen many times. This chain joins TRBV29-1 and TRBJ1-2; maybe TRBD1 (5 bases). The CDR3 is 11 amino acids. Trimming removed 7 bases at V and 5 bases at J, with 11 bases between. Germline assignment: CDR1 SQVTM and CDR2 ANQGSEA. The CDR3 reads CSGAGPYGYTF. CDR3 DNA: TGCAGCGGGGCAGGGCCGTATGGCTACACCTTC.

This clonotype was counted ten times or more. The V call is TRBV12-3 or TRBV12-4, the J call TRBJ1-1; 7 bases align to TRBD1. The CDR3 runs to 14 residues. Unmatched junction bases numbered 7, after V lost 5 bases and J lost 4 bases. The CDR3 sequence is CASSNRGEGTEAFF. CDR3 DNA: TGTGCCAGCAGTAACAGGGGCGAGGGCACTGAAGCTTTCTTT.

This chain connects TRBV12-3 or TRBV12-4 to TRBJ2-5, with D possibly being TRBD2 (6 bases). The CDR3 contains 14 residues. The V end was cut by 3 bases, the J end by 2 bases, with 10 bases between. The CDR3 bases are TGTGCCAGCAGTTTGGCGGAGGGACAAGAGACCCAGTACTTC. This encodes CASSLAEGQETQYF.

The chain recombines TRBV6-2 or TRBV6-3 with TRBJ2-5, with D perhaps TRBD1 (6 bases). The V gene's germline CDR1 is MNHEY and CDR2 SVGEGT. The ends were cut back, 7 bases at V and 9 bases at J, with 15 bases in the middle. This CDR3 region has 12 residues. CDR3: CASKTGRRAQYF. DNA for the CDR3: TGTGCCAGCAAGACAGGAAGACGGGCCCAGTACTTC.

The CDR3 region is CASGFRDRANEQYF. The CDR3 DNA sequence: TGTGCCAGCGGGTTCCGGGACAGGGCCAACGAGCAGTACTTC. The chain links TRBV7-9 to TRBJ2-7, with 9 bases aligning to TRBD1. Germline-derived CDR1 and CDR2 are SEHNR and FQNEAQ (reference sequence). The CDR3 has 14 residues. Trimming at V came to 8 bases and at J to 5 bases, leaving 10 bases not matched to a gene.

This clonotype came up many times. The chain employs TRBV28 and TRBJ2-2; no clear D gene. Trimming took 3 bases from V and 0 from J, leaving 14 bases between them. The germline gives CDR1 MDHEN, CDR2 SYDVKM. The CDR3 contains 17 residues. CDR3 in DNA: TGTGCCAGCAGTTTCTTTCGCCACCAATCGAACACCGGGGAGCTGTTTTTT. Its translation: CASSFFRHQSNTGELFF.

The table lists this clonotype with many counts. The genes are TRBV7-6 and TRBJ2-7, with TRBD1 matching over 10 bases. CDR3 length: 16 residues. Germline V gene lookup returns CDR1 SGHVS and CDR2 FNYEAQ. V gave up 1 base and J gave up 6 bases; unmatched junction bases: 9. For the CDR3, the DNA is TGTGCCAGCAGCTTAGAGGGGGACAGGGGAATGGGCGAGCAGTACTTC. Its protein is CASSLEGDRGMGEQYF.

The rearrangement links TRBV19 to TRBJ2-4; D is tentatively TRBD1 or TRBD2 (6 bases each). The germline V gene has CDR1 LNHDA and CDR2 SQIVND (reference sequence). The CDR3 contains 16 residues. The V gene lost 3 bases and the J gene lost 2 bases, with 14 bases spanning the gap. This chain's CDR3 is CASSIAGDLSKNIQYF. CDR3 nucleotides: TGTGCCAGTAGTATTGCAGGGGACTTATCCAAAAACATTCAGTACTTC.

This clonotype has ten or more counts. The chain recombines TRBV12-3 or TRBV12-4 with TRBJ1-2; D unclear. The V and J ends lost 10 bases and 3 bases respectively, with 18 bases between them. The CDR3 consists of 14 residues. The CDR3 DNA reads TGTGCCATACGTCGATCGGCCGGGGACTATGGCTACACCTTC. Translated, it gives CAIRRSAGDYGYTF.

This chain uses TRBV4-2 with TRBJ1-1, with unresolved D. CDR3 length: 21 residues. The germline V gene encodes CDR1 LGHNA and CDR2 YNFKEQ. Trimming took 0 bases from V and 0 from J, leaving 26 bases between them. CDR3 protein: CASSQDDILDRGRALNTEAFF. CDR3 DNA: TGTGCCAGCAGCCAAGATGATATTCTGGACCGAGGGAGGGCCTTGAACACTGAAGCTTTCTTT.